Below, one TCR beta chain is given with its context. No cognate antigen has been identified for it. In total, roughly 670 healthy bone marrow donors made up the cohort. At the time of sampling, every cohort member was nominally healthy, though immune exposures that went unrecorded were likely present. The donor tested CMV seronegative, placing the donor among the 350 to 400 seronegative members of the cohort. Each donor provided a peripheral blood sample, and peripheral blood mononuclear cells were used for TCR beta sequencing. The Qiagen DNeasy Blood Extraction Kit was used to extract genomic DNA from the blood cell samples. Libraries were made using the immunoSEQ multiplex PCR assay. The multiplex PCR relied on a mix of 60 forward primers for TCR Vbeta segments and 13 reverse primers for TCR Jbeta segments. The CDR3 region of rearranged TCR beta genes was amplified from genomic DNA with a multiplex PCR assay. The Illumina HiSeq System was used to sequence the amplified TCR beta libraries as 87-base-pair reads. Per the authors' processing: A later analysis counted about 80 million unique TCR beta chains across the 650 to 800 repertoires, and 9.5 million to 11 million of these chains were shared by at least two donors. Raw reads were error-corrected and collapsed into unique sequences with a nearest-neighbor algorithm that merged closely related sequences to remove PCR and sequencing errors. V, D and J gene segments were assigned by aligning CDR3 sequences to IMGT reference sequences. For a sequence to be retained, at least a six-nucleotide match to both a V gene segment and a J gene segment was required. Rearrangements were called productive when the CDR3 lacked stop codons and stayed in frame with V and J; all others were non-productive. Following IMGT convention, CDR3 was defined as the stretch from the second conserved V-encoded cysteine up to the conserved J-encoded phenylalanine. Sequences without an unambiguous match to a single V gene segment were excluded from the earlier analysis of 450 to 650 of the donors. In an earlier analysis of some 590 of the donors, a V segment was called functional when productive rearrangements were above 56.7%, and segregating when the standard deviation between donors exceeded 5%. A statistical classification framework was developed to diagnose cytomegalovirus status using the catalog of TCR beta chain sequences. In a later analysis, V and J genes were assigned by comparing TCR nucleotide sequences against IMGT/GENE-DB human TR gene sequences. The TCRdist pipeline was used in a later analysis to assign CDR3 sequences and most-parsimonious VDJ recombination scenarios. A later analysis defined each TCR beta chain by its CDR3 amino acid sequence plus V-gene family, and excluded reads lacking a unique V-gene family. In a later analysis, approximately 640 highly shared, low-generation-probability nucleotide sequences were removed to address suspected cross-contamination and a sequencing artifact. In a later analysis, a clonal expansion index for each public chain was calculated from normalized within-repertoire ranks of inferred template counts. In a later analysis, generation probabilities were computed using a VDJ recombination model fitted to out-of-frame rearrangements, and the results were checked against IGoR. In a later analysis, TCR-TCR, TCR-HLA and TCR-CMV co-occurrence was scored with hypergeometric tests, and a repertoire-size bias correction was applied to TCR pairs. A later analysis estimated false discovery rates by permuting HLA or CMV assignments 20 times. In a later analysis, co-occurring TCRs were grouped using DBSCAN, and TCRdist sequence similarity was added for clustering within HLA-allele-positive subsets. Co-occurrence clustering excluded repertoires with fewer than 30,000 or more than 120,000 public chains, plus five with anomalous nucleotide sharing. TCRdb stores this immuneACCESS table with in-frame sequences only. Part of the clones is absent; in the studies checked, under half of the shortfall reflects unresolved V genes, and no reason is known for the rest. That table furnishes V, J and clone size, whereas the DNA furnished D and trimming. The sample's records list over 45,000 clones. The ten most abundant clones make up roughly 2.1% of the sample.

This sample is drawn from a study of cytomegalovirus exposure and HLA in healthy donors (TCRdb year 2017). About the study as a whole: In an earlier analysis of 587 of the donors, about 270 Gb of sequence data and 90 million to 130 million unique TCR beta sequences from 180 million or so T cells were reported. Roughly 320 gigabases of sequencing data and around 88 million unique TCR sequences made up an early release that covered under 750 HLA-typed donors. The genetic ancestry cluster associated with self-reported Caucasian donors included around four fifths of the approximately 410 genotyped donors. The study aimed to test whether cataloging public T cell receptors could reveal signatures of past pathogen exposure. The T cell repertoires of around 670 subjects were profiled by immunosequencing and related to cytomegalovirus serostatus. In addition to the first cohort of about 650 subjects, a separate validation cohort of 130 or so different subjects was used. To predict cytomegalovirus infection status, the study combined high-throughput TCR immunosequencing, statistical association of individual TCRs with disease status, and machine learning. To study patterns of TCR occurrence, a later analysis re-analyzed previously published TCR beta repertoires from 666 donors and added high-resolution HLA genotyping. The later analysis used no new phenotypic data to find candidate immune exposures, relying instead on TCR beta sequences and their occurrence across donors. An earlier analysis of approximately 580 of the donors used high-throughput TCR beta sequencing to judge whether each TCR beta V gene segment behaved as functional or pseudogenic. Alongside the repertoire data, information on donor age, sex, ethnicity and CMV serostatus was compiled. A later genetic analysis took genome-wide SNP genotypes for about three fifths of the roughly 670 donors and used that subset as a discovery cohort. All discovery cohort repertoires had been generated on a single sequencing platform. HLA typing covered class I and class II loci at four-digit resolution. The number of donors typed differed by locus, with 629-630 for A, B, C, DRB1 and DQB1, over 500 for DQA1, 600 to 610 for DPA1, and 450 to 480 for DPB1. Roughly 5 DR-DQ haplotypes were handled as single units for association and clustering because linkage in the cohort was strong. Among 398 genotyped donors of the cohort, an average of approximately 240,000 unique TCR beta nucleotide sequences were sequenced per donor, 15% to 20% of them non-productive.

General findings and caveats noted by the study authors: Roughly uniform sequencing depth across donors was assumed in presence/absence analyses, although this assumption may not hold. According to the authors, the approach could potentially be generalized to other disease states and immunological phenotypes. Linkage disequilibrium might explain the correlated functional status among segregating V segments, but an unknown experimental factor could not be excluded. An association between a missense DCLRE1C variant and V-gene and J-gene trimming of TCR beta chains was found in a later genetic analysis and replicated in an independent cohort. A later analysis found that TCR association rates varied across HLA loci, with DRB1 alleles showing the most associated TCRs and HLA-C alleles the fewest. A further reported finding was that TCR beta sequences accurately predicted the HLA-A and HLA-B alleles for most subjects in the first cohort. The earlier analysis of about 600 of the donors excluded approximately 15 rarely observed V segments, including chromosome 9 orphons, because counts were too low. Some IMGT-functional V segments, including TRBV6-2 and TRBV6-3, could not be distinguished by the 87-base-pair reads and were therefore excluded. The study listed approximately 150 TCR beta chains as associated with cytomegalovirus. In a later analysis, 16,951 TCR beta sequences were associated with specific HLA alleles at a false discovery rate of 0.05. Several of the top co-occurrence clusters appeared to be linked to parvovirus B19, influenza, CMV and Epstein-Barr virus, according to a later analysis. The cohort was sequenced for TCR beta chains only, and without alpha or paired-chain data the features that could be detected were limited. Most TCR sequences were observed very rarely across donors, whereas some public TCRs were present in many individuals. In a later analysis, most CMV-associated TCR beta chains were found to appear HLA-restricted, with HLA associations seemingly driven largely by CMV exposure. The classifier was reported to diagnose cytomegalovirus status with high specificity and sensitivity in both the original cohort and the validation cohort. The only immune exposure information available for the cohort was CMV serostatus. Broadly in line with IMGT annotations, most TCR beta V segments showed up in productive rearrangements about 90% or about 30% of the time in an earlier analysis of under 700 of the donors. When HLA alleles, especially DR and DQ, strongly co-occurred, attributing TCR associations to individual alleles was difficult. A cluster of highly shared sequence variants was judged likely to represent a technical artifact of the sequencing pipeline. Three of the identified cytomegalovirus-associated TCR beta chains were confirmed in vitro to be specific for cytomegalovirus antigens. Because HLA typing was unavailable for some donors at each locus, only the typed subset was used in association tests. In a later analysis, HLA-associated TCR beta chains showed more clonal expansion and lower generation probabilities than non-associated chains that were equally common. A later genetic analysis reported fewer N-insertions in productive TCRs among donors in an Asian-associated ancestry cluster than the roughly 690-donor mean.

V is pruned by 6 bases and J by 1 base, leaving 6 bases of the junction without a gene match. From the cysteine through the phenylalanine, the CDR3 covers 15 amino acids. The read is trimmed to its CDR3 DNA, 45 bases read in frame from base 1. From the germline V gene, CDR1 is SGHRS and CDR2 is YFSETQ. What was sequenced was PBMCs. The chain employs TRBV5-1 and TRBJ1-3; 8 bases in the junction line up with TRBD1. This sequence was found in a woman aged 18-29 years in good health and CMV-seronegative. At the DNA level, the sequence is TGCGCCAGCACCGAACGGACAGGGTCTGGAAACACCATATATTTT. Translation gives CASTERTGSGNTIYF.